One and the same sample provided the 11 T cell receptor beta chains below, sequenced in a study of blood T cells in healthy people across ages. Sample-barcoded 5' priming and a J-beta primer mix drove a second PCR of roughly 6 to 12 cycles. Using its own MiXCR run on the 5' RACE reads, TCRdb lists one record per CDR3 protein. Of hundreds of thousands of distinct CDR3 sequences in the sample, around 20% are singletons; the top ten hold approximately 3.6%. The sequenced sample was blood. These receptors originate from a man aged 70 or older in good health.

In the case of this clonotype: The junction differs from germline at one of its ends, possibly a read error. CDR3 protein: CASSPTSGRALRQETQYF. In DNA form, the CDR3 reads TGTGCTAGCAGCCCCACTAGCGGGAGGGCCCTCCGGCAAGAGACCCAGTACTTC. The rearrangement links TRBV7-7 to TRBJ2-5, with 13 nucleotides matching TRBD2. Germline CDR1 is SSHAT and CDR2 is FNYEAQ (reference sequence). The CDR3 sequence is 18 residues long.

Note on this clonotype: A junction boundary mismatches the germline segment, possibly from a read error. This chain connects TRBV14 to TRBJ1-2; D may be TRBD1 (5 bases). The CDR3 has 15 residues. Per the germline V gene, CDR1 is SGHDN and CDR2 is FVKESK. The CDR3 loop reads CASGQGRGTNYGYTF. The CDR3 DNA reads as TGTGCCAGCGGCCAGGGACGGGGAACTAACTATGGCTACACCTTC. Complete variable domain (other parts from reference TRBV14 and TRBJ1-2): EAGVTQFPSHSVIEKGQTVTLRCDPISGHDNLYWYRRVMGKEIKFLLHFVKESKQDESGMPNNRFLAERTGGTYSTLKVQPAELEDSGVYFCASGQGRGTNYGYTFGSGTRLTVV.

This chain joins TRBV20-1 and TRBJ1-1; D unclear. The V end was cut by 3 bases, the J end by 0 bases, with 8 bases between. The CDR3 spans 13 residues. Germline loops: CDR1 DFQATT, CDR2 SNEGSKA (reference sequence). The CDR3 sequence is CSASEDLNTEAFF. Here the CDR3 DNA reads TGCAGTGCTAGTGAAGATCTGAACACTGAAGCTTTCTTT.

This clonotype was counted ten times or more. The chain is built from TRBV5-1 and TRBJ2-3, with 12 positions matching TRBD2. The J segment lost 2 bases and the V segment lost 3 bases, leaving 4 bases of the junction unmatched. Germline V gene sequence: CDR1 SGHRS, CDR2 YFSETQ. CDR3 length: 16 amino acids. The CDR3 DNA is TGCGCCAGCAGCTCCGGGACTAGCGGGTTCACAGATACGCAGTATTTT. This sequence encodes CASSSGTSGFTDTQYF. Variable domain in full (rest from reference TRBV5-1 and TRBJ2-3): KAGVTQTPRYLIKTRGQQVTLSCSPISGHRSVSWYQQTPGQGLQFLFEYFSETQRNKGNFPGRFSGRQFSNSRSEMNVSTLELGDSALYLCASSSGTSGFTDTQYFGPGTRLTVL.

In its sample, this clonotype was seen a few times. CDR3 region: CASRTGTGATNEKLFF. CDR3 sequence (DNA): TGTGCCAGTAGAACCGGGACAGGTGCAACTAATGAAAAACTGTTTTTT. The V and J genes are TRBV19 and TRBJ1-4; 8 positions match TRBD1. This CDR3 spans 16 amino acids. V lost 6 bases, J lost 0 bases, and 6 bases stayed unmatched. The germline gives CDR1 LNHDA, CDR2 SQIVND (reference sequence).

This clonotype was seen only a few times. The V call is TRBV6-2 or TRBV6-3, the J call TRBJ1-5; the D gene is possibly TRBD1 (6 bases). CDR1 is MNHEY, CDR2 SVGEGT, per germline. Trimming stripped 4 bases from V and 0 bases from J, with 10 bases between. The CDR3 has 15 residues. The CDR3 bases are TGTGCCAGCAGTTCAGGGGCATATAGCAATCAGCCCCAGCATTTT. Its protein is CASSSGAYSNQPQHF.

This clonotype was detected only once. The rearrangement joins TRBV12-3 or TRBV12-4 to TRBJ2-1; 9 bases map to TRBD2. Losses at the gene ends were 3 bases for V and 0 bases for J; bases not matched to a gene: 0. This CDR3 is 15 amino acids long. The CDR3 region has the DNA TGTGCCAGCAGTTTGCGGGAGGGCTCCTACAATGAGCAGTTCTTC. Amino acid sequence: CASSLREGSYNEQFF.

This clonotype was counted a few times. This chain connects TRBV7-6 to TRBJ2-2, with 8 positions matching TRBD2. The germline CDR1 and CDR2 sequences are SGHVS and FNYEAQ. The J segment lost 6 bases and the V segment lost 2 bases, leaving 8 bases of the junction unmatched. The CDR3 loop spans 16 amino acids. The CDR3: CASSLFQREMAGELFF. CDR3 sequence (DNA): TGTGCCAGCAGCTTATTTCAGCGGGAGATGGCCGGGGAGCTGTTTTTT.

Only a few counts were recorded for this clonotype. Germline and junction disagree at one end, which may indicate a read error. The chain links TRBV10-3 to TRBJ2-5; D possibly corresponds to TRBD2 (5 bases). The J call may not be correct, given that the DNA end is closer to TRBJ2-1. The CDR3 contains 12 residues. Germline assignment: CDR1 ENHRY and CDR2 SYGVKD. The CDR3 reads CAIHGEYNGQFF. DNA for the CDR3: TGTGCCATTCACGGGGAGTACAATGGGCAGTTCTTC.

This clonotype came up a few times. Here the CDR3 DNA reads TGTGCCAGCAGCTTAGATCCGACACGAACATCCTACGAGCAGTACTTC. This gives the protein CASSLDPTRTSYEQYF. This rearrangement joins TRBV7-2 to TRBJ2-7; no clear D gene. Germline CDR1 reads SGHTA; CDR2 reads FQGNSA. Trimming stripped 1 base from V and 1 base from J, with 14 bases between. The CDR3 spans 16 residues.

V usage is TRBV7-2 and J usage is TRBJ2-2; 9 bases match TRBD1. Germline V gene sequence: CDR1 SGHTA, CDR2 FQGNSA. Trimming removed 10 bases from V and 3 bases from J; junction bases left unmatched: 6. The CDR3 spans 14 residues. The CDR3 DNA is TGTGCCAACCGACAGGGGGTGTACACCGGGGAGCTGTTTTTT. Translating gives CANRQGVYTGELFF.